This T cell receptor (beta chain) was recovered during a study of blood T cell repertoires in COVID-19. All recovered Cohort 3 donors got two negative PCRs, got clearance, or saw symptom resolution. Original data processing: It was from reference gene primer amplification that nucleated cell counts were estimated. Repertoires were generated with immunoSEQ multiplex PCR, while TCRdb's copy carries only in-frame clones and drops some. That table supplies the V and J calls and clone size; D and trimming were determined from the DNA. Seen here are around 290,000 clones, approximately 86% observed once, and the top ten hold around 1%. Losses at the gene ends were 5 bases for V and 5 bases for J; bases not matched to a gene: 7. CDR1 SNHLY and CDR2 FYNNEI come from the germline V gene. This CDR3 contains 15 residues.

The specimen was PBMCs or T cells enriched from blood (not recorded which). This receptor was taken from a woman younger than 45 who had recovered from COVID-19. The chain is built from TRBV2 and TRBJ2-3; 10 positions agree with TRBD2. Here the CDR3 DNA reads TGTGCCAGCAGTTTAAAGCGGGGGGGCTTAGATACGCAGTATTTT. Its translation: CASSLKRGGLDTQYF. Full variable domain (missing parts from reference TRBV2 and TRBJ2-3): EPEVTQTPSHQVTQMGQEVILRCVPISNHLYFYWYRQILGQKVEFLVSFYNNEISEKSEIFDDQFSVERPDGSNFTLKIRSTKLEDSAMYFCASSLKRGGLDTQYFGPGTRLTVL.